This T cell receptor (beta chain) originates from a study of cytomegalovirus exposure and HLA in healthy donors. Study outcomes and limitations: Reported findings show TCR beta sequences accurately forecast HLA-A and HLA-B alleles in most subjects. A later analysis, which compared TCR beta chains of equal frequency, found the HLA-associated ones more clonally expanded. Immune exposure information available was restricted to CMV serostatus.

It was with 60 Vbeta and 13 Jbeta primers that the PCR ran. Per the study methods: A later analysis tallied some 84 million unique TCR beta chains, approximately 10 million of them shared. The assay was immunoSEQ multiplex PCR, and TCRdb's table has in-frame clones only and misses some. The V and J calls and clone size were taken over from that table, and D and trimming were inferred from the DNA. This table holds fewer than 250,000 clones, 60% to 85% found once. In regard to this clone: What it binds is not known.

Germline V gene data show CDR1 as SGHAT and CDR2 as FQNNGV. The CDR3 is made up of 15 amino acids. V shed 8 bases and J 5 bases; nucleotides not matched to a gene: 12. Sequencing used PBMCs. The chain couples TRBV11-2 to TRBJ2-7; 10 nucleotides match TRBD1. The TCR was taken from a man aged 35 to 55 in good health and CMV-seronegative. CDR3 amino acids: CASSLFGTGVHEQYF. CDR3 in DNA: TGTGCCAGCTCATTATTCGGGACAGGGGTACACGAGCAGTACTTC.